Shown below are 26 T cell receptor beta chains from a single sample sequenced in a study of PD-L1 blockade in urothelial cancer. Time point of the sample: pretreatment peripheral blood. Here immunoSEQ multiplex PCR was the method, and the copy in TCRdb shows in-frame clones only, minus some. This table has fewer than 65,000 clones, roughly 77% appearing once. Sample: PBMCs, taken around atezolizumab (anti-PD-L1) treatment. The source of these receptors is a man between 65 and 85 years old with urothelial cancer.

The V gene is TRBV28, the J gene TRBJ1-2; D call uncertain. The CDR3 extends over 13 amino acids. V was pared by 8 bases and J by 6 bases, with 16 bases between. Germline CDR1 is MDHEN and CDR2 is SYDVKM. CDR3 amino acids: CASLRAGYNGYTF. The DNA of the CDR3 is TGTGCCAGCTTGAGAGCGGGGTATAATGGCTACACCTTC.

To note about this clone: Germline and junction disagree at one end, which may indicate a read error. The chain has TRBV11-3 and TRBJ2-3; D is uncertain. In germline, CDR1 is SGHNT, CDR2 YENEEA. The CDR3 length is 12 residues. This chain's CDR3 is CATSVYADTQYF. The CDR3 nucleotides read TGTGCCACCAGCGTCTACGCAGATACGCAGTATTTT.

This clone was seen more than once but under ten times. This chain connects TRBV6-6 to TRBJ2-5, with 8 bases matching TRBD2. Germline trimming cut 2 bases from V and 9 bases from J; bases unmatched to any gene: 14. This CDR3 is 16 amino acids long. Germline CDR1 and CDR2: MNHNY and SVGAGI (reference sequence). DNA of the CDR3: TGTGCCAGCAGTTACACGCAATTACTAGCGGACCCTGCCCAGTACTTC. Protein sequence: CASSYTQLLADPAQYF.

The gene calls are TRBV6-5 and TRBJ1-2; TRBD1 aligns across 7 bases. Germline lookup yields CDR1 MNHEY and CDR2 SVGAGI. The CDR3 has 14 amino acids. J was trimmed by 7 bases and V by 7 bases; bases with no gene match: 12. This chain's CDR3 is CASTRTGRAGGYTF. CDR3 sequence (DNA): TGTGCCAGCACCAGGACAGGTCGCGCGGGTGGCTACACCTTC.

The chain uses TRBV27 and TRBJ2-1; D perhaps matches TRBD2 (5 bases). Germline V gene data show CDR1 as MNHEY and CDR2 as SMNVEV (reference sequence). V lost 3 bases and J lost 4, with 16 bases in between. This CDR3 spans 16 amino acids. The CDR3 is CASSFSQRWDYNEQFF. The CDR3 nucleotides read TGTGCCAGCAGTTTCTCTCAGCGGTGGGATTACAATGAGCAGTTCTTC.

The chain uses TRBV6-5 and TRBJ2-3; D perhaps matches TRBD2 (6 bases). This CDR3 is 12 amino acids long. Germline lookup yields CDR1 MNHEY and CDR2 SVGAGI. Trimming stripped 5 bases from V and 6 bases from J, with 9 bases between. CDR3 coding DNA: TGTGCCAGCAGTCGTGGGGGGGATACGCAGTATTTT. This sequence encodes CASSRGGDTQYF.

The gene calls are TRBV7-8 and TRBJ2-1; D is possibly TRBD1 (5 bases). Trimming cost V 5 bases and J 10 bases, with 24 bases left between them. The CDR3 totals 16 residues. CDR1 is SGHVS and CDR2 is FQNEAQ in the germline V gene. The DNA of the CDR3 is TGTGCCAGCAGCCCCCGGGTACCCCCCCCGCAGGGAGAGCAGTTCTTC. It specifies CASSPRVPPPQGEQFF.

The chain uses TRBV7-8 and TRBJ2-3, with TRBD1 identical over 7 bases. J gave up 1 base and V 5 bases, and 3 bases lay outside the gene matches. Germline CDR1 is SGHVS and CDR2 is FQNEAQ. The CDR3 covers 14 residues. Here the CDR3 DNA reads TGTGCCAGCAGCATTGACAGGGGCACAGATACGCAGTATTTT. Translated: CASSIDRGTDTQYF.

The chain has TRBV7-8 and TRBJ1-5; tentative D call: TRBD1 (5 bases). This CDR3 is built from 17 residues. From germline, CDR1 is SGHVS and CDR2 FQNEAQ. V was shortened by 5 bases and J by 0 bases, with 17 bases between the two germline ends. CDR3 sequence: CASSPGTGPYSNQPQHF. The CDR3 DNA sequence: TGTGCCAGCAGCCCCGGGACTGGCCCGTATAGCAATCAGCCCCAGCATTTT.

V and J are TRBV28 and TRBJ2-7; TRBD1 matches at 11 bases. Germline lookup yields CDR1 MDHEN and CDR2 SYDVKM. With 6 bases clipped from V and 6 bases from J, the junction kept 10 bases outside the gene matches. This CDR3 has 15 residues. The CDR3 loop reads CASRRDRGKVGEQYF. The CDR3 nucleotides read TGTGCCAGCAGGAGGGACAGGGGGAAAGTGGGCGAGCAGTACTTC.

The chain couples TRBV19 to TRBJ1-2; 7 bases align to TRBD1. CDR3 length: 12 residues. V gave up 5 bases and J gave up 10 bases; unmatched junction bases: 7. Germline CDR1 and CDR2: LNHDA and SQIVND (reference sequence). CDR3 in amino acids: CASSRPDRLYTF. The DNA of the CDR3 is TGTGCCAGTAGTCGACCGGACAGGCTCTACACCTTC.

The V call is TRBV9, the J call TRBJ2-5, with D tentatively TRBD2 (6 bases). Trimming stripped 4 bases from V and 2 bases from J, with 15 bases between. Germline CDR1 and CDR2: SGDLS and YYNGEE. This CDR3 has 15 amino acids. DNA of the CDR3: TGTGCCAGCAGCCGCGGTCGGGGGAGGCAAGAGACCCAGTACTTC. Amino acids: CASSRGRGRQETQYF.

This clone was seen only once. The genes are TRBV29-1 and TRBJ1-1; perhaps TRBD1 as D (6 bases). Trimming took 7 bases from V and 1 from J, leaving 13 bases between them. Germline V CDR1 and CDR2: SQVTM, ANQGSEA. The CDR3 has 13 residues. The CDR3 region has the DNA TGCAGCGACTCCGGGACACCGAACACTGAAGCTTTCTTT. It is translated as CSDSGTPNTEAFF.

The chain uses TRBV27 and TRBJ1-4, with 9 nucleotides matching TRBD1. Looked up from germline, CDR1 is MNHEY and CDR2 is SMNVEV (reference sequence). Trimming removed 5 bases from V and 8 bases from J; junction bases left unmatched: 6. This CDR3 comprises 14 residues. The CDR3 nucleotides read TGTGCCAGCAGTCCTCGGGACAGGGACGAAAAACTGTTTTTT. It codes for CASSPRDRDEKLFF.

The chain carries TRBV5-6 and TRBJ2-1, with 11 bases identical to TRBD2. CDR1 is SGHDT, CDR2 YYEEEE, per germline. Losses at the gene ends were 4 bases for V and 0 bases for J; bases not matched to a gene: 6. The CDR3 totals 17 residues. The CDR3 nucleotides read TGTGCCAGCAGCACTAGACTAGCGGGGTTCTCCTACAATGAGCAGTTCTTC. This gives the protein CASSTRLAGFSYNEQFF.

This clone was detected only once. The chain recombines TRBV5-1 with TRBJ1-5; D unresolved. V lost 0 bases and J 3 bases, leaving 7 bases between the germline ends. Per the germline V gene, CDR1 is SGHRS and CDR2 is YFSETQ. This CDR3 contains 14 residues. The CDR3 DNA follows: TGCGCCAGCAGCTTGGACGGGGTCAATCAGCCCCAGCATTTT. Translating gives CASSLDGVNQPQHF.

The CDR3 spells CASSGGRTRGETQYF. The CDR3, as DNA: TGTGCCAGCAGTGGAGGGAGGACTAGGGGTGAGACCCAGTACTTC. V is TRBV6-1 and J is TRBJ2-5, with TRBD2 matching over 7 bases. This CDR3 region has 15 residues. Germline assignment: CDR1 MNHNS and CDR2 SASEGT. V shed 4 bases, J shed 5 bases, and the junction held 10 bases outside the gene matches.

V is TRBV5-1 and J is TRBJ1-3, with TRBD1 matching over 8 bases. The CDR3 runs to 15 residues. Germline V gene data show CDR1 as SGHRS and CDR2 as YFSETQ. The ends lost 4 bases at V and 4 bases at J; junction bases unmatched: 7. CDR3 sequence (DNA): TGCGCCAGCAGCGATCCAGGGGGCTCGGGAAACACCATATATTTT. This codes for CASSDPGGSGNTIYF.

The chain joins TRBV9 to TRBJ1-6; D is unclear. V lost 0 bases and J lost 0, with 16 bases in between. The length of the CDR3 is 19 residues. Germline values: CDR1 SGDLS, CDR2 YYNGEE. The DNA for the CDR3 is TGTGCCAGCAGCGTAGAGGTTGACGGAGGCAGCTCCTATAATTCACCCCTCCACTTT. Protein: CASSVEVDGGSSYNSPLHF.

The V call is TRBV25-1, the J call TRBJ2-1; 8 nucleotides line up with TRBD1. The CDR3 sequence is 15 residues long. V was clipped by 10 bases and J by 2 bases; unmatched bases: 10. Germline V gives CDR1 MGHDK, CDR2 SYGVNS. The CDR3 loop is CAKMTGTGTYNEQFF. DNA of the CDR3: TGTGCCAAGATGACCGGGACAGGAACCTACAATGAGCAGTTCTTC.

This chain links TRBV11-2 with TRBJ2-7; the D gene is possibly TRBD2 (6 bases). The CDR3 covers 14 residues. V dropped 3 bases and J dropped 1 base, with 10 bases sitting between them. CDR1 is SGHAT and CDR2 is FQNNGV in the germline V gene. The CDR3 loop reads CASSLARESYEQYF. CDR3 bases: TGTGCCAGCAGCTTGGCCCGGGAGTCCTACGAGCAGTACTTC.

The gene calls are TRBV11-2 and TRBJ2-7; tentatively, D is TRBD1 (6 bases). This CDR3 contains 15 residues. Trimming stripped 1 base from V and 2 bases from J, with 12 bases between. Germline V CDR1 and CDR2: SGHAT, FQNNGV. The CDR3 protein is CASSLVQGRTYEQYF. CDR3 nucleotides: TGTGCCAGCAGCTTAGTACAGGGAAGAACCTACGAGCAGTACTTC.

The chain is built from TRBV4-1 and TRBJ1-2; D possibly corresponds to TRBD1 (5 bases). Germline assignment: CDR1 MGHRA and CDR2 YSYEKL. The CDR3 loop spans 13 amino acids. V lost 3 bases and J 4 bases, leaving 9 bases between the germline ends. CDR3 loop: CASSHGQGYGYTF. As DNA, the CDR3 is TGCGCCAGCAGCCATGGCCAGGGCTATGGCTACACCTTC.

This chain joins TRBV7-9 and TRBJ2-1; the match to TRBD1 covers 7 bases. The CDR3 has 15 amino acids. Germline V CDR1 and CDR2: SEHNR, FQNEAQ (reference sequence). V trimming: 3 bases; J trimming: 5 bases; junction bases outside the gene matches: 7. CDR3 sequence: CASSLGTVLNNEQFF. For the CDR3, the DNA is TGTGCCAGCAGCTTGGGGACAGTCCTCAACAATGAGCAGTTCTTC.

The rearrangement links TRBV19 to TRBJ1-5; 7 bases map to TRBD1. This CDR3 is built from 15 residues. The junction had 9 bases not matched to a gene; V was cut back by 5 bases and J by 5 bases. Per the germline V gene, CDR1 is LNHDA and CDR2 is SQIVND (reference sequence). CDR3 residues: CASSRGQAQYQPQHF. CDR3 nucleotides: TGTGCCAGTAGTCGAGGACAGGCCCAATATCAGCCCCAGCATTTT.

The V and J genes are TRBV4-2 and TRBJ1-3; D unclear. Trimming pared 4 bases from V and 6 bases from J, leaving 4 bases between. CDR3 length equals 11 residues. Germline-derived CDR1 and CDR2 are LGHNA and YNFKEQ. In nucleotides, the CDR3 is TGTGCCAGCAGCCTCCTAAACACCATATATTTT. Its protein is CASSLLNTIYF.